This T cell receptor beta chain was sequenced in a study of blood T cell repertoires in COVID-19 (dated by TCRdb to 2020 to 2022). Regarding the complete study: Collaborator samples came from the United States, Italy and Spain and covered acute and convalescent phases of COVID-19. The material from the prospective study consisted of cDNA or gDNA derived from T cells, B-cell-depleted T cells, or PBMCs. Deeply sampled blood TCRbeta repertoires from subjects exposed to, actively infected with, or recovered from COVID-19 were included in the dataset. The repertoires were released in a freely available public database meant as a resource for research on the immune response to SARS-CoV-2. Samples came from the ongoing ImmuneRACE study (first 160 participants) plus 1,254 subjects from 6 global collaborators. Sample metadata almost always included a de-identified subject ID, COVID-19 status, age in years and sex. HLA class I and class II types, where available, came from metadata supplied by the sample provider rather than from assay-based typing. Study-wide findings and limitations: How much clinical and demographic metadata was included differed by source and by participant, and the metadata was provided uncurated.

TCRbeta CDR3 regions were amplified from genomic DNA by means of the immunoSEQ Assay, a bias-controlled multiplex PCR. The study's processing was this. Nucleated cell counts per sample were estimated from amplification of reference gene primers within the assay. Sequence reads were collapsed and filtered to measure the absolute abundance of every unique TCRbeta CDR3 rearrangement. For each sample, productive Simpson clonality was calculated as the square root of Simpson's diversity index over productive rearrangements. TCRdb carries this immuneACCESS record with in-frame sequences only. Its versions omit some clonotypes, under half of them owing to an unresolved V gene in the studies checked, with the rest unexplained. From that table come the V and J calls and clone size; the DNA was used to work out D and trimming. The sample has roughly 150,000 clones on record, around 88% of them singletons. The ten largest clones capture approximately 18% of the sample.

Taken from the germline V gene, the CDR1 and CDR2 loops are SGHTA and FQGTGA. The CDR3 sequence holds 14 residues, the cysteine and phenylalanine included. Only CDR3 DNA is held: 42 bases, read in frame from base 1. Relative to germline, V is 2 bases shorter and J is 7 bases shorter, with 14 bases between their ends. About this clone itself: Its antigen is currently not known. No per-base quality is available; no much larger clone lies one base away.

Samples from volunteer blood donors who had recovered from COVID-19 were contributed by a second Seattle source. Each collaborating institution followed its own protocols to collect whole blood in K2EDTA tubes. For TCRbeta analysis, collaborators shipped samples as frozen whole blood, isolated PBMCs, or DNA extracted from either of those sample types. The source material was peripheral blood. The sequence came from a woman aged 70-85 years who had recovered from COVID-19. The chain is made from TRBV7-3 and TRBJ1-2; matching of 5 bases hints at TRBD1 as the D gene. In nucleotides, the sequence is TGTGCCAGCAGCTTACAGGGCAGAGAGGCTGGCTACACCTTC. The translation is CASSLQGREAGYTF.